These T cell receptor beta chains were read from a single sample in a study of graft-versus-host responses after intestinal transplantation. Clones were sequenced by immunoSEQ multiplex PCR, and TCRdb holds only the in-frame ones, with some missing. The data show around 37,000 clones, roughly four fifths seen once. This specimen consisted of PBMCs, obtained roughly 34 months after transplant. These TCRs come from a human patient who received an intestinal transplant, so some T cells may come from the graft donor. CDR3s include the opening cysteine and the closing phenylalanine or tryptophan. Each record gives: J gene, V gene, D gene, clone size, CDR3 protein, CDR3 DNA. A D gene is named only where the DNA matches it firmly. Only part of the rows carry a size: once, few, many, or a class if the clone is expanded.

j_gene: TRBJ1-2; v_gene: TRBV5-4; d_gene: TRBD1; abundance: once; CDR3aa: CASSLPGQGTGYTF; CDR3nt: TGTGCCAGCAGCTTACCGGGACAGGGTACCGGCTACACCTTC
j_gene: TRBJ1-1; v_gene: TRBV7-9; d_gene: -; abundance: -; CDR3aa: CASTQSGMNTEAFF; CDR3nt: TGTGCCAGCACCCAGTCCGGTATGAACACTGAAGCTTTCTTT
j_gene: TRBJ1-6; v_gene: TRBV6-1; d_gene: -; abundance: -; CDR3aa: CASSAEGENSPLHF; CDR3nt: TGTGCCAGCAGTGCGGAGGGTGAGAATTCACCCCTCCACTTT
j_gene: TRBJ1-2; v_gene: TRBV19; d_gene: TRBD1; abundance: -; CDR3aa: CASNEGAFGYTF; CDR3nt: TGTGCCAGTAACGAGGGGGCCTTTGGCTACACCTTC
j_gene: TRBJ1-2; v_gene: TRBV5-4; d_gene: -; abundance: -; CDR3aa: CASSLGQVLGGYTF; CDR3nt: TGTGCCAGCAGCTTGGGACAGGTCCTTGGCGGCTACACCTTC
j_gene: TRBJ1-2; v_gene: TRBV27; d_gene: -; abundance: -; CDR3aa: CASSLSGLPGTYGYTF; CDR3nt: TGTGCCAGCAGTTTATCGGGGCTGCCAGGGACATATGGCTACACCTTC
j_gene: TRBJ2-3; v_gene: TRBV6-4; d_gene: -; abundance: few; CDR3aa: CASSARDSTDTQYF; CDR3nt: TGTGCCAGCAGTGCGAGGGACAGCACAGATACGCAGTATTTT
j_gene: TRBJ2-1; v_gene: TRBV27; d_gene: TRBD2; abundance: once; CDR3aa: CASSLTSGRIYNEQFF; CDR3nt: TGTGCCAGCAGTTTGACTAGCGGGAGAATCTACAATGAGCAGTTCTTC
j_gene: TRBJ2-1; v_gene: TRBV5-1; d_gene: TRBD2; abundance: once; CDR3aa: CASSLDLAGNNEQFF; CDR3nt: TGCGCCAGCAGCTTGGACCTAGCGGGGAACAATGAGCAGTTCTTC
j_gene: TRBJ2-1; v_gene: TRBV11-2; d_gene: TRBD2; abundance: -; CDR3aa: CASSSRNSGVSYNEQFF; CDR3nt: TGTGCCAGCAGCTCAAGGAACAGCGGGGTCTCCTACAATGAGCAGTTCTTC
j_gene: TRBJ1-4; v_gene: TRBV28; d_gene: -; abundance: -; CDR3aa: CASSSITKRGEKLFF; CDR3nt: TGTGCCAGCAGTTCAATCACAAAGAGAGGTGAAAAACTGTTTTTT
j_gene: TRBJ2-7; v_gene: TRBV6-1; d_gene: TRBD2; abundance: -; CDR3aa: CASSAIAGLTYEQYF; CDR3nt: TGTGCCAGCAGCGCGATAGCGGGACTAACCTACGAGCAGTACTTC
j_gene: TRBJ1-2; v_gene: TRBV6-5; d_gene: -; abundance: -; CDR3aa: CASSYPQQGTNGYTF; CDR3nt: TGTGCCAGCAGTTACCCTCAACAGGGCACGAATGGCTACACCTTC
j_gene: TRBJ2-1; v_gene: TRBV28; d_gene: TRBD2; abundance: -; CDR3aa: CASSLWTSGRAKNEQFF; CDR3nt: TGTGCCAGCAGTTTATGGACTAGCGGGAGGGCCAAGAATGAGCAGTTCTTC
j_gene: TRBJ2-7; v_gene: TRBV11-2; d_gene: TRBD1; abundance: once; CDR3aa: CASSRDRPYEQYF; CDR3nt: TGTGCCAGCAGCCGGGACAGGCCCTACGAGCAGTACTTC
j_gene: TRBJ2-3; v_gene: TRBV7-3; d_gene: -; abundance: -; CDR3aa: CASSFGGGDTQYF; CDR3nt: TGTGCCAGCAGCTTTGGCGGTGGGGATACGCAGTATTTT
j_gene: TRBJ2-3; v_gene: TRBV2; d_gene: -; abundance: once; CDR3aa: CASSEPYTQYF; CDR3nt: TGTGCCAGCAGTGAACCCTATACGCAGTATTTT
j_gene: TRBJ2-6; v_gene: TRBV6-1; d_gene: -; abundance: -; CDR3aa: CASERGHGEANVLTF; CDR3nt: TGTGCCAGTGAAAGAGGCCACGGAGAGGCCAACGTCCTGACTTTC
j_gene: TRBJ2-7; v_gene: TRBV28; d_gene: TRBD2; abundance: -; CDR3aa: CATSGALKQYF; CDR3nt: TGTGCCACTAGCGGGGCCCTGAAGCAGTACTTC
j_gene: TRBJ1-2; v_gene: TRBV28; d_gene: -; abundance: -; CDR3aa: CASSSTPTNPHGYTF; CDR3nt: TGTGCCAGCAGTTCAACCCCGACAAACCCACATGGCTACACCTTC
j_gene: TRBJ2-7; v_gene: TRBV5-1; d_gene: TRBD2; abundance: -; CDR3aa: CASGGGNYEQYF; CDR3nt: TGCGCCAGCGGGGGAGGGAACTACGAGCAGTACTTC
j_gene: TRBJ2-5; v_gene: TRBV6-4; d_gene: -; abundance: -; CDR3aa: CASSGINPQETQYF; CDR3nt: TGTGCCAGCAGTGGTATAAATCCTCAAGAGACCCAGTACTTC
j_gene: TRBJ1-2; v_gene: TRBV5-1; d_gene: TRBD1; abundance: -; CDR3aa: CASSLRDRDYGYTF; CDR3nt: TGCGCCAGCAGCTTGAGGGACAGGGACTATGGCTACACCTTC
j_gene: TRBJ2-4; v_gene: TRBV19; d_gene: -; abundance: -; CDR3aa: CASSNRLGGGNIQYF; CDR3nt: TGTGCCAGTAGTAACAGACTAGGGGGCGGGAACATTCAGTACTTC
j_gene: TRBJ1-1; v_gene: TRBV28; d_gene: -; abundance: once; CDR3aa: CASSLGSTLSEAFF; CDR3nt: TGTGCCAGCAGTTTGGGCAGTACCTTATCTGAAGCTTTCTTT
j_gene: TRBJ2-1; v_gene: TRBV7-2; d_gene: -; abundance: few; CDR3aa: CASRLGVGNEQFF; CDR3nt: TGTGCCAGCAGATTAGGGGTGGGCAATGAGCAGTTCTTC
j_gene: TRBJ2-7; v_gene: TRBV28; d_gene: TRBD1; abundance: -; CDR3aa: CASTFTGTAPYEQYF; CDR3nt: TGTGCCAGCACTTTTACCGGGACAGCACCCTACGAGCAGTACTTC
j_gene: TRBJ1-2; v_gene: TRBV6-6; d_gene: -; abundance: -; CDR3aa: CASRSQGPVRGYTF; CDR3nt: TGTGCCAGCAGATCACAGGGCCCTGTTCGGGGCTACACCTTC
j_gene: TRBJ2-5; v_gene: TRBV7-2; d_gene: -; abundance: once; CDR3aa: CASSPRPGTETQYF; CDR3nt: TGTGCCAGCAGCCCCCGGCCGGGTACGGAGACCCAGTACTTC
j_gene: TRBJ2-7; v_gene: TRBV28; d_gene: -; abundance: -; CDR3aa: CASSFQGGSYEQYF; CDR3nt: TGTGCCAGCAGTTTTCAAGGCGGCTCCTACGAGCAGTACTTC
j_gene: TRBJ2-7; v_gene: TRBV30; d_gene: TRBD1; abundance: -; CDR3aa: CAWRPIGTAYEQYF; CDR3nt: TGTGCCTGGAGACCGATCGGGACAGCGTACGAGCAGTACTTC
j_gene: TRBJ1-4; v_gene: TRBV6-4; d_gene: -; abundance: -; CDR3aa: CASSRGPGQNEKLFF; CDR3nt: TGTGCCAGCTCCCGGGGGCCAGGCCAAAATGAAAAACTGTTTTTT
j_gene: TRBJ2-2; v_gene: TRBV10-3; d_gene: -; abundance: -; CDR3aa: CAISDLNTGELFF; CDR3nt: TGTGCCATCAGTGATCTTAACACCGGGGAGCTGTTTTTT
j_gene: TRBJ2-1; v_gene: TRBV7-8; d_gene: -; abundance: once; CDR3aa: CASSLIVGGQEQFF; CDR3nt: TGTGCCAGCAGCTTAATTGTAGGGGGTCAGGAGCAGTTCTTC
j_gene: TRBJ1-3; v_gene: TRBV6-6; d_gene: -; abundance: -; CDR3aa: CASWVKTGSSGNTIYF; CDR3nt: TGTGCCAGCTGGGTAAAGACAGGTTCATCTGGAAACACCATATATTTT
j_gene: TRBJ1-3; v_gene: TRBV12-5; d_gene: -; abundance: -; CDR3aa: CASGLRFRGPHSGNTIYF; CDR3nt: TGTGCTAGTGGTTTAAGGTTTCGGGGACCACACTCTGGAAACACCATATATTTT
j_gene: TRBJ2-5; v_gene: TRBV7-6; d_gene: TRBD2; abundance: -; CDR3aa: CASSPGTGLAGGRETQYF; CDR3nt: TGTGCCAGCAGCCCAGGAACGGGACTAGCGGGGGGGCGAGAGACCCAGTACTTC
j_gene: TRBJ2-2; v_gene: TRBV27; d_gene: -; abundance: -; CDR3aa: CASSLSRHGELFF; CDR3nt: TGTGCCAGCAGTTTATCCCGACACGGGGAGCTGTTTTTT
j_gene: TRBJ1-5; v_gene: TRBV27; d_gene: TRBD1; abundance: -; CDR3aa: CASSLYGQGNQPQHF; CDR3nt: TGTGCCAGCAGTTTATACGGACAGGGCAATCAGCCCCAGCATTTT
j_gene: TRBJ2-1; v_gene: TRBV6-4; d_gene: TRBD2; abundance: -; CDR3aa: CASSDGTSGYNEQFF; CDR3nt: TGTGCCAGCAGTGACGGGACTAGCGGGTACAATGAGCAGTTCTTC
j_gene: TRBJ2-5; v_gene: TRBV5-4; d_gene: TRBD2; abundance: once; CDR3aa: CASSYLGRGEETQYF; CDR3nt: TGTGCCAGCAGTTATTTGGGGCGGGGGGAAGAGACCCAGTACTTC
j_gene: TRBJ2-1; v_gene: TRBV15; d_gene: -; abundance: -; CDR3aa: CATSRDALAGGNEQFF; CDR3nt: TGTGCCACCAGCAGAGATGCACTGGCCGGGGGCAATGAGCAGTTCTTC
j_gene: TRBJ2-2; v_gene: TRBV5-1; d_gene: -; abundance: once; CDR3aa: CASSSYDWGSGELFF; CDR3nt: TGCGCCAGCAGCTCGTACGATTGGGGTTCCGGGGAGCTGTTTTTT
j_gene: TRBJ1-1; v_gene: TRBV6-1; d_gene: TRBD1; abundance: -; CDR3aa: CASSEGTGGTEAFF; CDR3nt: TGTGCCAGCAGTGAGGGGACAGGGGGCACTGAAGCTTTCTTT
j_gene: TRBJ2-7; v_gene: TRBV7-8; d_gene: -; abundance: few; CDR3aa: CASRGPGGYEQYF; CDR3nt: TGTGCCAGCAGAGGTCCCGGGGGCTACGAGCAGTACTTC
j_gene: TRBJ1-4; v_gene: TRBV11-3; d_gene: -; abundance: -; CDR3aa: CASSLRGAPANEKLFF; CDR3nt: TGTGCCAGCAGCTTGCGGGGGGCGCCGGCTAATGAAAAACTGTTTTTT
j_gene: TRBJ1-4; v_gene: TRBV2; d_gene: TRBD1; abundance: -; CDR3aa: CASSRTGATNEKLFF; CDR3nt: TGTGCCAGCAGTCGAACAGGGGCAACTAATGAAAAACTGTTTTTT
j_gene: TRBJ2-1; v_gene: TRBV11-2; d_gene: -; abundance: -; CDR3aa: CASTGNEQFF; CDR3nt: TGTGCCAGTACAGGGAATGAGCAGTTCTTC
j_gene: TRBJ1-3; v_gene: TRBV6-1; d_gene: TRBD1; abundance: -; CDR3aa: CASSVSTGGGNTIYF; CDR3nt: TGTGCCAGCAGTGTCTCGACAGGGGGCGGAAACACCATATATTTT
j_gene: TRBJ2-3; v_gene: TRBV5-8; d_gene: -; abundance: once; CDR3aa: CASSQEADTDTQYF; CDR3nt: TGTGCCAGCAGCCAAGAGGCCGACACAGATACGCAGTATTTT
j_gene: TRBJ1-5; v_gene: TRBV30; d_gene: -; abundance: -; CDR3aa: CAWSVERGGYSNQPQHF; CDR3nt: TGTGCCTGGAGCGTCGAGAGGGGGGGATATAGCAATCAGCCCCAGCATTTT
j_gene: TRBJ2-1; v_gene: TRBV9; d_gene: -; abundance: -; CDR3aa: CASSPLGGGLGDEQFF; CDR3nt: TGTGCCAGCAGTCCCCTAGGGGGGGGCCTTGGGGATGAGCAGTTCTTC
j_gene: TRBJ2-7; v_gene: TRBV7-9; d_gene: -; abundance: -; CDR3aa: CASSLTGYYEQYF; CDR3nt: TGTGCCAGCAGCTTAACTGGGTACTACGAGCAGTACTTC
j_gene: TRBJ1-3; v_gene: TRBV6-1; d_gene: TRBD1; abundance: -; CDR3aa: CASRTGSGNTIYF; CDR3nt: TGTGCCAGCAGGACAGGGTCTGGAAACACCATATATTTT
j_gene: TRBJ1-1; v_gene: TRBV6-6; d_gene: -; abundance: -; CDR3aa: CASKQTMNTEAFF; CDR3nt: TGTGCCAGCAAACAGACCATGAACACTGAAGCTTTCTTT